This T cell receptor beta chain was recorded in a study of blood T cells in healthy people across ages. Together with a sample-barcoded 5' primer, a J-beta primer mix was included in a second PCR lasting about 7 to 11 cycles. MiXCR, applied by TCRdb to the 5' RACE reads, yields one record per CDR3 protein. The data show about 510,000 distinct CDR3 sequences, roughly a quarter seen once. From germline, CDR1 is SGHTA and CDR2 FQGNSA. The junction had 3 bases not matched to a gene; V was cut back by 3 bases and J by 8 bases. The CDR3 contains 14 residues. These same data were also listed under a study on T cells of mothers and their children. That source notes: Second-round PCR products received sample barcodes and 2-4 random nucleotides from the M1S primer.

This clonotype originated in a boy aged 2 to 10 in good health. The chain joins TRBV7-2 to TRBJ1-6, with 8 bases aligning to TRBD1. Sequenced sample: blood. In DNA form, the CDR3 reads TGTGCCAGCAGCTTGGGACAGGTTCATTCACCCCTCCACTTT. Translation gives CASSLGQVHSPLHF.